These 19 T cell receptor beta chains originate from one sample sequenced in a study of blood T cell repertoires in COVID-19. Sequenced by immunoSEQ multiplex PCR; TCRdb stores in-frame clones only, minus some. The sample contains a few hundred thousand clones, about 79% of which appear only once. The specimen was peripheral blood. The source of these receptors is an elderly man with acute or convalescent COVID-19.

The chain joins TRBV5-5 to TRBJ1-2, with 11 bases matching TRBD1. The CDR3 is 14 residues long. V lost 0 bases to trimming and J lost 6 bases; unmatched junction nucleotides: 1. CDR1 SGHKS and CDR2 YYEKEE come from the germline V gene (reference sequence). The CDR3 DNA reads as TGTGCCAGCAGCTTGGGGACAGGGGGCAATGGCTACACCTTC. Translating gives CASSLGTGGNGYTF. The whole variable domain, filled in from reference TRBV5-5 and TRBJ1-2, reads DAGVTQSPTHLIKTRGQQVTLRCSPISGHKSVSWYQQVLGQGPQFIFQYYEKEERGRGNFPDRFSARQFPNYSSELNVNALLLGDSALYLCASSLGTGGNGYTFGSGTRLTVV.

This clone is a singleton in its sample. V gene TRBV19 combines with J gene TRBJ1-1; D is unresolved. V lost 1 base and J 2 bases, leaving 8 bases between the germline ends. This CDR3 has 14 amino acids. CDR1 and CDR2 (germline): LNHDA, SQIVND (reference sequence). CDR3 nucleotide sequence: TGTGCCAGTAGTATAGTTGCAGGTAACACTGAAGCTTTCTTT. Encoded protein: CASSIVAGNTEAFF.

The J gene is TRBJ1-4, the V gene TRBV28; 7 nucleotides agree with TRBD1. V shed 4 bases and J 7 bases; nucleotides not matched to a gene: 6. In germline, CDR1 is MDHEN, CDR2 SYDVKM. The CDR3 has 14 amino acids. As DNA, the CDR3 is TGTGCCAGCAGTTCGGAAAGGGGGCGTGAAAAACTGTTTTTT. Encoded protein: CASSSERGREKLFF.

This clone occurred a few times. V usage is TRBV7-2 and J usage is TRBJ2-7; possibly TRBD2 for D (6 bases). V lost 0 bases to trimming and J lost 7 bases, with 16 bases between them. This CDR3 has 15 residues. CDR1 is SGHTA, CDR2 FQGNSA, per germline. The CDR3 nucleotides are TGTGCCAGCAGCTTAGCAACTAGCTATGGTCAAGAGCAGTACTTC. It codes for CASSLATSYGQEQYF.

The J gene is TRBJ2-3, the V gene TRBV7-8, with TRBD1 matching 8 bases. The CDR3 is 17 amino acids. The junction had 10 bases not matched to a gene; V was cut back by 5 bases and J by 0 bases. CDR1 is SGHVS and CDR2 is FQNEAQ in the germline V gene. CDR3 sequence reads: CASSRSGGSPSTDTQYF. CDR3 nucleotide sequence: TGTGCCAGCAGCCGGTCAGGGGGCAGCCCTAGCACAGATACGCAGTATTTT.

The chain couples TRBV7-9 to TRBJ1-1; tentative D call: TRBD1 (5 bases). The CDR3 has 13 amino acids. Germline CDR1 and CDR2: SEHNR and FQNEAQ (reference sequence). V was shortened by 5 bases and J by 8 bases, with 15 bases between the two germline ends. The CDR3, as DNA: TGTGCCAGCAGCGCCCAGGGCAATCCCGAAGCTTTCTTT. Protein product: CASSAQGNPEAFF.

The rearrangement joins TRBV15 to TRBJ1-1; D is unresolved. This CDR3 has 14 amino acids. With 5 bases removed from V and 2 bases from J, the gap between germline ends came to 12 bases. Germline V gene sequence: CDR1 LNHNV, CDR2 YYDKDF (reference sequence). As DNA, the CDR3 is TGTGCCACCAGCCCTCAGAGGGTTAACACTGAAGCTTTCTTT. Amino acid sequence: CATSPQRVNTEAFF.

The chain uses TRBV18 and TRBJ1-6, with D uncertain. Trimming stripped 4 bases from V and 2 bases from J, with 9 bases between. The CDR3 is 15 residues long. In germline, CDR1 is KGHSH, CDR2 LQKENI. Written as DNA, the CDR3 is TGTGCCAGCTCACTCGAGTCGGCCTATAATTCACCCCTCCACTTT. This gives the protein CASSLESAYNSPLHF.

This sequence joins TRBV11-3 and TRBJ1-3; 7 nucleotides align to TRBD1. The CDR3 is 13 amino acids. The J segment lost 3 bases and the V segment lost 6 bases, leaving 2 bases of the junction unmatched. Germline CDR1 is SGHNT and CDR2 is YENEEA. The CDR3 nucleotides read TGTGCCAGCAGTACAGGGGATGGAAACACCATATATTTT. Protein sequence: CASSTGDGNTIYF.

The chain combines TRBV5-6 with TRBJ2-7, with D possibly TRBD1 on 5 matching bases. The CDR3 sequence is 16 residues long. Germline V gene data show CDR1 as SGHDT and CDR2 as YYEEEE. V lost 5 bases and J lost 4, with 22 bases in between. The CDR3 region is CASRPQHGRALYEQYF. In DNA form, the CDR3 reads TGTGCCAGCAGACCACAACATGGCAGGGCCCTGTACGAGCAGTACTTC. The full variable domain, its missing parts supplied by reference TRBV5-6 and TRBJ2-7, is DAGVTQSPTHLIKTRGQQVTLRCSPKSGHDTVSWYQQALGQGPQFIFQYYEEEERQRGNFPDRFSGHQFPNYSSELNVNALLLGDSALYLCASRPQHGRALYEQYFGPGTRLTVT.

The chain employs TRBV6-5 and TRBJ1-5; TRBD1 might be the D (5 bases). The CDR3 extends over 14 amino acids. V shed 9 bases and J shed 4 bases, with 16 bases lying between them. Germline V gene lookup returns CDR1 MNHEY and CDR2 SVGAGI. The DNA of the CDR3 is TGTGCCAGTAGACTCCAGCCAGGGAATCAGCCCCAGCATTTT. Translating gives CASRLQPGNQPQHF.

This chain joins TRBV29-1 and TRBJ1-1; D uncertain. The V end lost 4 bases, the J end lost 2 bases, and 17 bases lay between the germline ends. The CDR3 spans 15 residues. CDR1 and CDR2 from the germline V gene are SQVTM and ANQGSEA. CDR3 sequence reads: CSVVHLAPANTEAFF. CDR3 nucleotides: TGCAGCGTTGTGCACCTAGCCCCCGCAAACACTGAAGCTTTCTTT. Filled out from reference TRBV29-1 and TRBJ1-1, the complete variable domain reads SAVISQKPSRDICQRGTSLTIQCQVDSQVTMMFWYRQQPGQSLTLIATANQGSEATYESGFVIDKFPISRPNLTFSTLTVSNMSPEDSSIYLCSVVHLAPANTEAFFGQGTRLTVV.

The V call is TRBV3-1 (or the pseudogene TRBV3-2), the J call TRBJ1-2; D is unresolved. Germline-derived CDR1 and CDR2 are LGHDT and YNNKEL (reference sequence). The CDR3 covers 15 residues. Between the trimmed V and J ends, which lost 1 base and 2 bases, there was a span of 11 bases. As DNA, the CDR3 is TGTGCCAGCAGCCAAGGTCGGTCGGGGAACTATGGCTACACCTTC. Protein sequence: CASSQGRSGNYGYTF.

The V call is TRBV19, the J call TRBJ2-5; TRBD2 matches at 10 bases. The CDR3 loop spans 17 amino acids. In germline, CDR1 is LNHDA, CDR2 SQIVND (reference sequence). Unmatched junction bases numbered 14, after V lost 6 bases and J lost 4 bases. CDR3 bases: TGTGCCAGTAGGACAGGAACCCTAGCGGGAGAGGGAGAGACCCAGTACTTC. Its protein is CASRTGTLAGEGETQYF.

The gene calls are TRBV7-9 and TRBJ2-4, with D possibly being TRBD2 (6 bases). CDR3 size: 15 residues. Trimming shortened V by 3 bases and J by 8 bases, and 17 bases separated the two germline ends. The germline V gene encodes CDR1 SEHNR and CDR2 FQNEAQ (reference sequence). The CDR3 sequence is CASSFGTLEGDIQYF. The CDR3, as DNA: TGTGCCAGCAGCTTCGGGACTCTCGAAGGGGACATTCAGTACTTC. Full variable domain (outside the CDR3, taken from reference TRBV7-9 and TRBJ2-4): DTGVSQNPRHKITKRGQNVTFRCDPISEHNRLYWYRQTLGQGPEFLTYFQNEAQLEKSRLLSDRFSAERPKGSFSTLEIQRTEQGDSAMYLCASSFGTLEGDIQYFGAGTRLSVL.

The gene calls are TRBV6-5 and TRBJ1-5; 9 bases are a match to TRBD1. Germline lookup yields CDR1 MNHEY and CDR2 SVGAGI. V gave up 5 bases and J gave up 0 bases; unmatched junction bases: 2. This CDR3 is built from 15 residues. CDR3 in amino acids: CASSKDRGSNQPQHF. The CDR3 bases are TGTGCCAGCAGTAAGGACAGGGGTAGCAATCAGCCCCAGCATTTT.

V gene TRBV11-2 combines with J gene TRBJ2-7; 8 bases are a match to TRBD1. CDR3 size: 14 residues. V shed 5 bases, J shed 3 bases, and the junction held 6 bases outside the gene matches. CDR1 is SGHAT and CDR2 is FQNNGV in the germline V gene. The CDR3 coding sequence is TGTGCCAGCAGCCCCGGGACAGGTCTCTACGAGCAGTACTTC. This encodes CASSPGTGLYEQYF.

The CDR3 bases are TGTGCCTGGAGTGTACATCCCCCGGGACAGGGATCGATAGCCAAAAACATTCAGTACTTC. Residues: CAWSVHPPGQGSIAKNIQYF. The rearrangement uses TRBV30 and TRBJ2-4; TRBD1 agrees at 9 bases. This CDR3 comprises 20 residues. CDR1 is GTSNPN and CDR2 is SVGIG in the germline V gene (reference sequence). Trimming took 0 bases from V and 0 from J; bases not matched to a gene: 15.

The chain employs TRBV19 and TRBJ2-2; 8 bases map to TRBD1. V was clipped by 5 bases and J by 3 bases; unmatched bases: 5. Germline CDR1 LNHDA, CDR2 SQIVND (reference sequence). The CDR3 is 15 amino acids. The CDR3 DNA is TGTGCCAGTAGTCCGGGACAGGATCACACCGGGGAGCTGTTTTTT. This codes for CASSPGQDHTGELFF. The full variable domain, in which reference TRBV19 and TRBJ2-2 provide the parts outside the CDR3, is DGGITQSPKYLFRKEGQNVTLSCEQNLNHDAMYWYRQDPGQGLRLIYYSQIVNDFQKGDIAEGYSVSREKKESFPLTVTSAQKNPTAFYLCASSPGQDHTGELFFGEGSRLTVL.